Each of the 25 T cell receptor beta chains below was sequenced from the same sample in a study of T cells in Graves' hyperthyroidism and ophthalmopathy. The source material, RNA transcripts, was used to amplify TCR beta CDR3 regions. HTBI primers were used for first-round RT-PCR of the TCR CDR3. TCRdb itself ran the multiplex PCR reads through MiXCR, one entry per CDR3 protein. Of under 400,000 distinct CDR3 sequences listed, under 25% were seen once; the top ten hold 50%. Sequenced sample: blood. These receptors originate from a woman aged 45-65 years with Graves' hyperthyroidism.

This clonotype was seen many times. V usage is TRBV2 and J usage is TRBJ1-2, with TRBD1 matching 7 bases. Trimming removed 3 bases from V and 7 bases from J; junction bases left unmatched: 5. Per germline, CDR1 SNHLY and CDR2 FYNNEI. This CDR3 is 13 amino acids long. CDR3 nucleotide sequence: TGTGCCAGCAGTGACGAGGGGGCGCTTGGCTACACCTTC. Protein: CASSDEGALGYTF.

This clonotype was seen many times. The chain combines TRBV28 with TRBJ2-7; D gene ambiguous. The CDR3 has 11 residues. The V gene's germline CDR1 is MDHEN and CDR2 SYDVKM. V was pared by 5 bases and J by 2 bases, with 4 bases between. The CDR3 loop is CASSNTYEQYF. In DNA form, the CDR3 reads TGTGCCAGCAGTAATACCTACGAGCAGTACTTC.

This clonotype appeared many times. The chain carries TRBV4-2 and TRBJ2-1, with 8 bases lining up with TRBD2. This CDR3 has 16 amino acids. V shed 4 bases, J shed 6 bases, and the junction held 11 bases outside the gene matches. Germline V gene data show CDR1 as LGHNA and CDR2 as YNFKEQ. CDR3: CASSPATSVTTNEQFF. Here the CDR3 DNA reads TGTGCCAGCAGCCCCGCGACTAGCGTTACAACCAATGAGCAGTTCTTC.

As to this clonotype: The junction differs from germline at one of its ends, possibly a read error. V and J are TRBV20-1 and TRBJ2-2; D is possibly TRBD1 (7 bases). The CDR3 contains 13 residues. Germline assignment: CDR1 DFQATT and CDR2 SNEGSKA (reference sequence). The CDR3 DNA reads TGCAATGCTAGATCAGGGGGGACCGGGGAGCTGTTTTTT. Translation: CNARSGGTGELFF.

This clonotype was observed many times. This chain connects TRBV10-3 to TRBJ2-1; 7 positions match TRBD1. This CDR3 contains 12 residues. The trim removed 6 bases at V and 6 bases at J, leaving 2 bases unmatched. Germline loops: CDR1 ENHRY, CDR2 SYGVKD. The CDR3 sequence is CAISDRANEQFF. DNA of the CDR3: TGTGCCATCAGCGACAGGGCCAATGAGCAGTTCTTC.

This clonotype has at least ten counts. The rearrangement links TRBV24-1 to TRBJ2-5; 7 nucleotides align to TRBD1. CDR1 is KGHDR, CDR2 SFDVKD, per germline. J gave up 5 bases and V 4 bases, and 9 bases lay outside the gene matches. The CDR3 consists of 15 residues. DNA of the CDR3: TGTGCCACCAGTGAGGTTGAGGGGGCAGGGGAGACCCAGTACTTC. It is translated as CATSEVEGAGETQYF.

In its sample, this clonotype was seen many times. The chain uses TRBV3-1 and TRBJ1-1; unclear D gene. The CDR3 runs 15 residues. Germline lookup yields CDR1 LGHDT and CDR2 YNNKEL (reference sequence). V lost 4 bases to trimming and J lost 0 bases, with 12 bases between them. CDR3 loop: CASSLFRTVNTEAFF. CDR3 nucleotide sequence: TGTGCCAGCAGCCTCTTCCGGACGGTGAACACTGAAGCTTTCTTT.

This chain uses TRBV20-1 with TRBJ2-1; 12 bases fit TRBD2. CDR3 length: 14 amino acids. Germline V lookup: CDR1 DFQATT, CDR2 SNEGSKA (reference sequence). V shed 6 bases and J 4 bases; nucleotides not matched to a gene: 4. CDR3 in DNA: TGCAGTGCCCGGACTAGCGGGACGTACAATGAGCAGTTCTTC. It specifies CSARTSGTYNEQFF.

The chain couples TRBV6-1 to TRBJ2-7; possibly TRBD2 for D (5 bases). V was trimmed by 7 bases and J by 12 bases, leaving 13 bases between them. The CDR3 contains 10 residues. Germline loops: CDR1 MNHNS, CDR2 SASEGT. This CDR3 is CASMASRAYF. CDR3 coding DNA: TGTGCCAGCATGGCTAGCCGAGCGTACTTC.

The chain links TRBV6-1 to TRBJ2-1; TRBD2 aligns across 7 bases. CDR3 length: 14 amino acids. The V gene's germline CDR1 is MNHNS and CDR2 SASEGT. Trimming at V came to 6 bases and at J to 8 bases, leaving 10 bases not matched to a gene. The CDR3 sequence: CASRWGGGVDEQFF. CDR3 DNA sequence: TGTGCCAGCAGATGGGGGGGGGGTGTGGATGAGCAGTTCTTC.

This clonotype was picked up many times. The V gene is TRBV20-1, the J gene TRBJ2-3; 8 nucleotides align to TRBD1. Trimming took 1 base from V and 12 from J; bases not matched to a gene: 3. CDR1 and CDR2 from the germline V gene are DFQATT and SNEGSKA (reference sequence). This CDR3 is 11 amino acids long. The CDR3 loop reads CSARGDRSQYF. CDR3 nucleotides: TGCAGTGCTAGAGGGGACAGGTCCCAGTATTTT.

This clonotype has ten or more counts. The chain employs TRBV24-1 and TRBJ2-1; perhaps TRBD1 as D (6 bases). Germline loops: CDR1 KGHDR, CDR2 SFDVKD. The CDR3 is made up of 15 amino acids. The ends were cut back, 3 bases at V and 3 bases at J, with 11 bases in the middle. The CDR3 loop reads CATSDAGTNYNEQFF. CDR3 nucleotides: TGTGCCACCAGTGATGCCGGGACAAACTACAATGAGCAGTTCTTC.

This clonotype was observed at least ten times. V gene TRBV3-1 combines with J gene TRBJ2-1; unclear D gene. The CDR3 runs to 12 residues. Germline assignment: CDR1 LGHDT and CDR2 YNNKEL (reference sequence). Trimming stripped 1 base from V and 6 bases from J, with 4 bases between. The DNA for the CDR3 is TGTGCCAGCAGCCAAGCGGTCAATGAGCAGTTCTTC. Protein product: CASSQAVNEQFF.

The table lists this clonotype with a few counts. V and J are TRBV20-1 and TRBJ2-3; unclear D gene. Looked up from germline, CDR1 is DFQATT and CDR2 is SNEGSKA (reference sequence). V was shortened by 8 bases and J by 2 bases, with 8 bases between the two germline ends. The CDR3 has 11 residues. CDR3 in DNA: TGCAGTTCCCCCAACACAGATACGCAGTATTTT. Its translation: CSSPNTDTQYF.

This clonotype was counted ten times or more. This chain uses TRBV6-1 with TRBJ2-3; D may match TRBD1 or TRBD2 (5 bases each). The CDR3 spans 14 residues. Trimming pared 5 bases from V and 0 bases from J, leaving 9 bases between. The germline V gene has CDR1 MNHNS and CDR2 SASEGT. CDR3 residues: CASSRDQSTDTQYF. The CDR3 nucleotides are TGTGCCAGCAGTCGGGACCAAAGCACAGATACGCAGTATTTT.

The CDR3 sequence is CASRVGNEQFF. The CDR3 DNA follows: TGTGCCAGCCGGGTGGGGAATGAGCAGTTCTTC. The J gene is TRBJ2-1, the V gene TRBV7-3; D gene unclear. V lost 8 bases and J 7 bases, leaving 9 bases between the germline ends. The germline V gene encodes CDR1 SGHTA and CDR2 FQGTGA. The CDR3 extends over 11 amino acids.

This clonotype came up many times. The chain couples TRBV3-1 to TRBJ1-1, with D hard to call. The CDR3 length is 16 residues. V was cut by 1 base and J by 1 base, with 13 bases left in between. Germline CDR1 is LGHDT and CDR2 is YNNKEL (reference sequence). CDR3 in DNA: TGTGCCAGCAGCCAAGGCAGCATTGCGGGGAACACTGAAGCTTTCTTT. Translation: CASSQGSIAGNTEAFF.

This clonotype was picked up a small number of times. The DNA of the CDR3 is TGTGCCAGCAGAGGGGGTTCCGGGACAACCGAGCAGTACTTC. Translation gives CASRGGSGTTEQYF. This rearrangement joins TRBV25-1 to TRBJ2-7; D is possibly TRBD1 (6 bases). V was shortened by 6 bases and J by 6 bases, with 18 bases between the two germline ends. The CDR3 runs to 14 residues. Germline loops: CDR1 MGHDK, CDR2 SYGVNS.

In its sample, this clonotype was seen many times. The J gene is TRBJ2-1, the V gene TRBV11-1, with 12 bases aligning to TRBD2. V shed 6 bases and J 7 bases; nucleotides not matched to a gene: 7. There are 15 residues in the CDR3. The germline V gene encodes CDR1 SGHAT and CDR2 FQDESV (reference sequence). CDR3 DNA sequence: TGTGCCAGCAGATCGACTAGCGGGAGTCGGAATGAGCAGTTCTTC. Protein product: CASRSTSGSRNEQFF.

This clonotype was seen a few times. The rearrangement links TRBV20-1 to TRBJ2-7; D uncertain. V dropped 0 bases and J dropped 0 bases, with 12 bases sitting between them. Germline V gene data show CDR1 as DFQATT and CDR2 as SNEGSKA (reference sequence). CDR3 size: 15 residues. The CDR3 reads CSARDLRLSSYEQYF. For the CDR3, the DNA is TGCAGTGCTAGAGATCTCCGATTAAGCTCCTACGAGCAGTACTTC.

This clonotype was found many times. V usage is TRBV28 and J usage is TRBJ2-2; D perhaps matches TRBD2 (5 bases). V was shortened by 6 bases and J by 1 base, with 12 bases between the two germline ends. Germline CDR1 and CDR2: MDHEN and SYDVKM. CDR3 length: 15 amino acids. The CDR3 protein is CASSPSGRNTGELFF. Here the CDR3 DNA reads TGTGCCAGCAGCCCGTCGGGGAGGAACACCGGGGAGCTGTTTTTT. Using reference TRBV28 and TRBJ2-2 for the parts outside the CDR3, the full variable domain is DVKVTQSSRYLVKRTGEKVFLECVQDMDHENMFWYRQDPGLGLRLIYFSYDVKMKEKGDIPEGYSVSREKKERFSLILESASTNQTSMYLCASSPSGRNTGELFFGEGSRLTVL.

This clonotype was observed many times. V is TRBV3-1 and J is TRBJ2-3, with 14 positions matching TRBD2. CDR3 length: 18 amino acids. Germline trimming cut 0 bases from V and 2 bases from J; bases unmatched to any gene: 4. Per germline, CDR1 LGHDT and CDR2 YNNKEL (reference sequence). The CDR3 sequence: CASSQERLAGGVTDTQYF. CDR3 sequence (DNA): TGTGCCAGCAGCCAAGAAAGACTAGCGGGAGGGGTCACAGATACGCAGTATTTT.

This clonotype was seen many times. V and J are TRBV11-2 and TRBJ1-1; tentatively, D is TRBD1 (5 bases). The CDR3 has 12 residues. Germline-derived CDR1 and CDR2 are SGHAT and FQNNGV. Trimming removed 1 base at V and 9 bases at J, with 9 bases between. The CDR3, as DNA: TGTGCCAGCAGCTTAGTAGAGGGGAAAGCTTTCTTT. It codes for CASSLVEGKAFF.

The table lists this clonotype with many counts. The chain joins TRBV7-6 to TRBJ2-1; D not resolved. Germline CDR1 SGHVS, CDR2 FNYEAQ. Trimming removed 1 base at V and 5 bases at J, with 9 bases between. The CDR3 sequence is 14 residues long. The CDR3 DNA is TGTGCCAGCAGCTTAGAAAACCTCCACAATGAGCAGTTCTTC. Amino acids: CASSLENLHNEQFF. Using reference TRBV7-6 and TRBJ2-1 for the parts outside the CDR3, the full variable domain is GAGVSQSPRYKVTKRGQDVALRCDPISGHVSLYWYRQALGQGPEFLTYFNYEAQQDKSGLPNDRFSAERPEGSISTLTIQRTEQRDSAMYRCASSLENLHNEQFFGPGTRLTVL.

This clonotype appeared many times. J is TRBJ1-2 and V is TRBV6-1; TRBD1 might be the D (6 bases). CDR1 MNHNS and CDR2 SASEGT come from the germline V gene. The CDR3 covers 16 residues. V lost 3 bases and J 4 bases, leaving 18 bases between the germline ends. CDR3 region: CASSDIWTANGYGYTF. CDR3 nucleotide sequence: TGTGCCAGCAGTGATATTTGGACAGCAAACGGCTATGGCTACACCTTC.